The next 5 T cell receptor beta chains were all read from a single sample in a study of blood T cell repertoires in COVID-19 (TCRdb year 2020). The library was built by means of the immunoSEQ multiplex PCR assay. Imported from immuneACCESS, the table was reduced by TCRdb to in-frame sequences with V and J called. These copies leave out some clones; in studies compared against another copy, an unresolved V gene accounts for under half, and the cause of the remainder is not known. This sample lists 350,000 or so clones; around 90% were detected once. The ten largest clonotypes hold 6.5% of the sample. Sequencing was carried out using peripheral blood. All receptors derive from a man aged 18 to 29 with active or convalescent COVID-19.

The chain joins TRBV28 to TRBJ2-5, with D possibly matching TRBD2 (6 bases). Germline V gene lookup returns CDR1 MDHEN and CDR2 SYDVKM. The CDR3 extends over 10 amino acids. The V gene lost 6 bases and the J gene lost 7 bases, with 6 bases spanning the gap. The CDR3 region has the DNA TGTGCCAGCAGGGGGGGGACCCAGTACTTC. Residues: CASRGGTQYF.

This rearrangement joins TRBV7-2 to TRBJ1-5; 8 bases align to TRBD1. The V and J ends lost 5 bases and 3 bases, in that order; junction bases with no gene match: 6. The germline gives CDR1 SGHTA, CDR2 FQGNSA. The CDR3 sequence is 15 residues long. DNA for the CDR3: TGTGCCAGCAGCCCCCGGACAGGGTTCAATCAGCCCCAGCATTTT. Protein: CASSPRTGFNQPQHF.

The chain combines TRBV6-5 with TRBJ1-1; a possible D gene is TRBD1 (6 bases). The CDR3 loop spans 15 amino acids. The V gene's germline CDR1 is MNHEY and CDR2 SVGAGI. Between the trimmed V and J ends, which lost 7 bases and 7 bases, there was a span of 22 bases. The CDR3 DNA reads TGTGCCAGCACACAAGGGGGGGGCTCAAGTCGTGAAGCTTTCTTT. This codes for CASTQGGGSSREAFF.

This chain links TRBV24-1 with TRBJ2-5, with no clear D. The V end was cut by 2 bases, the J end by 4 bases, with 4 bases between. CDR1 is KGHDR and CDR2 is SFDVKD in the germline V gene. This CDR3 comprises 12 residues. CDR3 amino acids: CATSDSGETQYF. CDR3 coding DNA: TGTGCCACCAGTGATTCGGGAGAGACCCAGTACTTC.

J is TRBJ2-1 and V is TRBV6-5; the match to TRBD2 covers 8 bases. J gave up 3 bases and V 0 bases, and 4 bases lay outside the gene matches. The CDR3 length is 16 residues. Per germline, CDR1 MNHEY and CDR2 SVGAGI. CDR3 bases: TGTGCCAGCAGTTACTCGGGACTAGTCAGCTACAATGAGCAGTTCTTC. Its translation is CASSYSGLVSYNEQFF.